These 18 T cell receptor beta chains were sequenced from one sample in a study of blood T cell repertoires in COVID-19. Clones were read by immunoSEQ multiplex PCR, and TCRdb kept only the in-frame ones, dropping some. The sample comprises approximately 230,000 clones, 65% to 90% of which are singletons, and roughly 1.7% rests with the top ten. The sequenced sample consisted of PBMCs or T cells enriched from blood (not recorded which). These receptors were taken from a man aged 40-49 years who had recovered from COVID-19.

The V gene is TRBV18, the J gene TRBJ2-5; D is perhaps TRBD2 (6 bases). The germline V gene encodes CDR1 KGHSH and CDR2 LQKENI. The CDR3 sequence is 14 residues long. V lost 5 bases to trimming and J lost 1 base, with 11 bases between them. CDR3 region: CASSVGSGQETQYF. The CDR3 DNA is TGTGCCAGCTCAGTCGGGAGCGGCCAAGAGACCCAGTACTTC.

The V call is TRBV6-2 or TRBV6-3, the J call TRBJ1-1, with D unresolved. Germline CDR1 and CDR2: MNHEY and SVGEGT. Trimming stripped 5 bases from V and 5 bases from J, with 18 bases between. The CDR3 is made up of 15 amino acids. CDR3 nucleotide sequence: TGTGCCAGCAGTCCCTCAATGAGGGTAGGAACTGAAGCTTTCTTT. Translated: CASSPSMRVGTEAFF.

The chain is built from TRBV6-4 and TRBJ2-7; 11 positions agree with TRBD2. J gave up 3 bases and V 8 bases, and 18 bases lay outside the gene matches. This CDR3 is 18 amino acids long. Germline V CDR1 and CDR2: MRHNA, SNTAGT. The CDR3, as DNA: TGTGCCAGCGGACGCCGACGACTAGCGGGACCCACGTACTACGAGCAGTACTTC. It translates to CASGRRRLAGPTYYEQYF.

The chain employs TRBV6-6 and TRBJ2-7; 9 positions match TRBD1. Germline loops: CDR1 MNHNY, CDR2 SVGAGI (reference sequence). V shed 2 bases and J 4 bases; nucleotides not matched to a gene: 3. This CDR3 spans 14 amino acids. CDR3 nucleotide sequence: TGTGCCAGCAGTTACCTGACAGGGGGTTACGAGCAGTACTTC. This gives the protein CASSYLTGGYEQYF.

J is TRBJ1-5 and V is TRBV6-5, with a weak D call TRBD1 (5 bases). Germline loops: CDR1 MNHEY, CDR2 SVGAGI. Trimming left V 6 bases short and J 1 base short, with 13 bases between. CDR3 length: 15 amino acids. CDR3 DNA sequence: TGTGCCAGCAGGCCCCAGGGAGGGAGCAATCAGCCCCAGCATTTT. As protein: CASRPQGGSNQPQHF.

The V gene is TRBV7-2, the J gene TRBJ2-1, with D possibly being TRBD2 (5 bases). Germline values: CDR1 SGHTA, CDR2 FQGNSA. Trimming stripped 3 bases from V and 0 bases from J, with 9 bases between. The CDR3 totals 15 residues. CDR3 nucleotides: TGTGCCAGCAGCTTCAGCGGAAGCTCCTACAATGAGCAGTTCTTC. Translation gives CASSFSGSSYNEQFF.

This chain links TRBV6-6 with TRBJ2-5; 9 bases match TRBD1. This CDR3 contains 14 residues. CDR1 and CDR2 from the germline V gene are MNHNY and SVGAGI (reference sequence). Germline trimming cut 7 bases from V and 5 bases from J; bases unmatched to any gene: 8. The CDR3: CASNARTGDETQYF. The CDR3 region has the DNA TGTGCCAGCAACGCCCGGACAGGGGATGAGACCCAGTACTTC.

The rearrangement joins TRBV2 to TRBJ2-7, with TRBD1 identical over 7 bases. V lost 11 bases and J lost 2; bases outside the gene matches: 6. This CDR3 is 12 amino acids long. Germline CDR1 reads SNHLY; CDR2 reads FYNNEI. The CDR3 spells CAGGQQTYEQYF. For the CDR3, the DNA is TGTGCCGGGGGACAGCAGACCTACGAGCAGTACTTC.

The genes are TRBV28 and TRBJ1-2; weak D call: TRBD1 (6 bases). This CDR3 contains 15 residues. V was trimmed by 3 bases and J by 5 bases, leaving 16 bases between them. Germline-derived CDR1 and CDR2 are MDHEN and SYDVKM. The CDR3 loop reads CASSLSGEIYYGYTF. The DNA of the CDR3 is TGTGCCAGCAGTTTGTCAGGGGAAATCTATTATGGCTACACCTTC.

The chain combines TRBV3-1 (or the pseudogene TRBV3-2) with TRBJ2-7, with a possible D match to TRBD1 (6 bases). Germline CDR1 is LGHDT and CDR2 is YNNKEL (reference sequence). This CDR3 spans 14 amino acids. V was trimmed by 0 bases and J by 7 bases, leaving 13 bases between them. The CDR3 DNA reads as TGTGCCAGCAGCCAAGATCAGGAGCAGGGGGAGCAGTACTTC. Translated, it gives CASSQDQEQGEQYF.

This chain uses TRBV10-3 with TRBJ1-4, with a tentative D call TRBD1 (6 bases). Between the trimmed V and J ends, which lost 2 bases and 0 bases, there was a span of 13 bases. CDR1 is ENHRY, CDR2 SYGVKD, per germline. This CDR3 has 17 residues. CDR3 region: CAISERHRAATNEKLFF. The CDR3 nucleotides read TGTGCCATCAGTGAGAGGCACAGGGCGGCAACTAATGAAAAACTGTTTTTT.

J is TRBJ1-3 and V is TRBV4-3, with D possibly TRBD1 on 5 matching bases. Germline loops: CDR1 LGHNA, CDR2 YSLEER. V lost 10 bases and J lost 3, with 7 bases in between. The CDR3 totals 11 residues. The CDR3 loop is CATRGGNTIYF. The CDR3 region has the DNA TGCGCCACTAGGGGTGGAAACACCATATATTTT.

The chain employs TRBV5-1 and TRBJ2-4; possibly TRBD2 for D (5 bases). Trimming cost V 0 bases and J 2 bases, with 18 bases left between them. Germline loops: CDR1 SGHRS, CDR2 YFSETQ. The CDR3 contains 18 residues. CDR3 DNA sequence: TGCGCCAGCAGCTTGGCCATGACTAAATCGGCGACCAAAAACATTCAGTACTTC. Its protein is CASSLAMTKSATKNIQYF.

The genes are TRBV7-9 and TRBJ2-1; D is unclear. V lost 1 base to trimming and J lost 4 bases, with 5 bases between them. Germline V CDR1 and CDR2: SEHNR, FQNEAQ (reference sequence). The CDR3 runs 13 residues. Here the CDR3 reads CASSLVQYNEQFF. In nucleotides, the CDR3 is TGTGCCAGCAGCTTAGTCCAGTACAATGAGCAGTTCTTC.

The rearrangement joins TRBV15 to TRBJ2-7; D is uncertain. CDR1 and CDR2 (germline): LNHNV, YYDKDF (reference sequence). CDR3 length: 15 amino acids. Trimming left V 2 bases short and J 5 bases short, with 16 bases between. CDR3 sequence: CATSRQVFDEHEQYF. CDR3 nucleotides: TGTGCCACCAGCAGACAGGTGTTTGACGAGCACGAGCAGTACTTC.

The rearrangement uses TRBV27 and TRBJ2-3, with 9 bases that match TRBD1. J lost 3 bases, V lost 5 bases, and 12 bases had no gene match. Germline V gene data show CDR1 as MNHEY and CDR2 as SMNVEV (reference sequence). This CDR3 spans 17 amino acids. The CDR3 here is CASSPRGTGKYTDTQYF. The DNA of the CDR3 is TGTGCCAGCAGTCCCCGGGGGACAGGGAAATATACAGATACGCAGTATTTT.

V is TRBV9 and J is TRBJ1-3; 7 bases are a match to TRBD1. This CDR3 has 16 residues. Trimming at V came to 4 bases and at J to 1 base, leaving 8 bases not matched to a gene. Germline CDR1 SGDLS, CDR2 YYNGEE. CDR3 sequence (DNA): TGTGCCAGCAGCCCTCCGGGACAGAGATCTGGAAACACCATATATTTT. Protein: CASSPPGQRSGNTIYF.

The J gene is TRBJ2-7, the V gene TRBV29-1; tentative D call: TRBD1 (6 bases). Germline V CDR1 and CDR2: SQVTM, ANQGSEA. The CDR3 totals 13 residues. Trimming took off 1 base at V and 0 bases at J, with 7 bases between the two ends. The CDR3 DNA reads as TGCAGCGTTGAAGGGGGGCCCTCCTACGAGCAGTACTTC. It translates to CSVEGGPSYEQYF.